This TCR beta chain stems from a study of shared clonotypes between healthy human individuals. For the study at large: Donors consisted of two women and three men between 18 and 49. Three plates each covered CD4 naive and memory; CD8 naive two, CD8 memory one.

Study results and caveats: Among the subsets, naive ones generally showed larger estimated richness than memory ones.

V trimming: 2 bases; J trimming: 6 bases; junction bases outside the gene matches: 5. CDR3 size: 15 residues. CDR1 is MDHEN and CDR2 is SYDVKM in the germline V gene. As for this clone: The antigen is unknown. The sample contains more than one DNA sequence encoding this CDR3.

The investigators split CD4+ cells into a CD45RA+ naive subset and a CD45RA-negative memory subset. Clones were read by immunoSEQ multiplex PCR, and TCRdb kept only the in-frame ones, dropping some. This table holds under 650,000 clones, 95% to 97% found once. The chain is built from TRBV28 and TRBJ2-1; 9 bases fit TRBD2. The TCR was taken from a woman younger than 45 in good health. The sample comprised naive CD4+ T cells sorted from blood. Subset of the sample: CD45RA+ positively selected. CDR3: CASSLGLAGLNEQFF. The CDR3 nucleotides are TGTGCCAGCAGTTTAGGTCTAGCGGGGCTCAATGAGCAGTTCTTC.